These 4 T cell receptor beta chains were all obtained from the same sample, sequenced in a study of beta chain features in type 1 diabetes. Every isolated RNA sample was fully reverse transcribed, so sequencing captured expressed TCRB transcripts. The repertoire was sequenced with immunoSEQ multiplex PCR; TCRdb's copy has only in-frame clones and lacks some. In the table there are around 150,000 clones, over 7.5% of which are singletons. The sequenced material came from central memory CD4+ T cells from blood. Receptor source: a man younger than 30 in good health.

There are a few counts of this clone. This chain joins TRBV5-4 and TRBJ1-5; TRBD1 matches at 10 bases. The CDR3 sequence is 15 residues long. J gave up 6 bases and V 1 base, and 4 bases lay outside the gene matches. Germline V gene data show CDR1 as SGHNT and CDR2 as YYREEE (reference sequence). The DNA of the CDR3 is TGTGCCAGCAGCTTGAATGGACAGGGGGTTCAGCCCCAGCATTTT. It is translated as CASSLNGQGVQPQHF.

This clone was observed a handful of times. The chain has TRBV11-2 and TRBJ1-6, with unresolved D. The CDR3 is 14 amino acids. Deletions cut 1 base from V and 14 bases from J, with 15 bases between. Germline V lookup: CDR1 SGHAT, CDR2 FQNNGV. CDR3 DNA sequence: TGTGCCAGCAGCTTAGCCGGTCCCACGAGGACCCTCCACTTT. It yields the protein CASSLAGPTRTLHF.

This clone was counted between two and nine times. This chain connects TRBV30 to TRBJ2-5; a possible D gene is TRBD2 (6 bases). V gave up 0 bases and J gave up 5 bases, with 13 bases separating them. CDR1 and CDR2 (germline): GTSNPN, SVGIG (reference sequence). The CDR3 totals 14 residues. The CDR3 reads CAWSVLGAGETQYF. The DNA for the CDR3 is TGTGCCTGGAGTGTATTAGGGGCGGGGGAGACCCAGTACTTC.

V is TRBV28 and J is TRBJ1-1; D may be TRBD1 (6 bases). From germline, CDR1 is MDHEN and CDR2 SYDVKM. V shed 5 bases and J shed 7 bases, with 20 bases lying between them. The length of the CDR3 is 15 residues. CDR3 DNA sequence: TGTGCCAGCAGTCCTTTCATTGGGGGGGCTGTTGAAGCTTTCTTT. This sequence encodes CASSPFIGGAVEAFF.